Sequencing of this T cell receptor (beta chain) was carried out in a study of Graves' ophthalmopathy and Graves' hyperthyroidism. At the level of the study: Over 18 months of follow-up, stable hyperthyroidism required that no ophthalmopathy appear.

Germline values: CDR1 SGHRS, CDR2 YFSETQ. The CDR3 has 14 amino acids. V lost 5 bases, J lost 3 bases, and 14 bases lay in between. Amplification from RNA transcripts yielded the TCR beta CDR3 regions. RT-PCR with HTBI primers came first, then second-round multiplex PCR. One entry per CDR3 protein results from TCRdb running MiXCR on the multiplex PCR reads. Here the sample spans about 1.2 million distinct CDR3 sequences, less than 45% being singletons. Study results and limitations: Researchers report that a 13-signature model separated ophthalmopathy from stable hyperthyroidism, posting almost 90% sensitivity and 81.08% specificity.

With respect to this clonotype: No antigen is known for it.

The hyperthyroidism patients had a new diagnosis of under 2 months' duration and were aged 18 to 65. Exclusion applied to patients with other autoimmune diseases, uncontrolled infections, pregnancy or lactation. The receptor comes from an adult man with Graves' hyperthyroidism. Sequenced input: peripheral blood or thyroid tissue (not recorded which). This sequence joins TRBV5-1 and TRBJ1-1; a weak D match, TRBD1 (6 bases). The CDR3 DNA sequence: TGCGCCAGCAGTGGGTTGGCAGGGGACACTGAAGCTTTCTTT. Encoded protein: CASSGLAGDTEAFF.